These T cell receptor beta chains were read from a single sample in a study of blood T cell repertoires in COVID-19. Some clones are missing from TCRdb's copy, which holds only in-frame ones; the method was immunoSEQ multiplex PCR. The sample consists of some 42,000 clones, more than 75% of them appearing once. The sequenced sample was peripheral blood. The receptors were sampled from a woman aged 70-85 years in a cohort sampled during active COVID-19. Each CDR3 is given with its conserved first and last residue. The D gene is left open where the match is weak. Not all rows give a size; the values are once, few, many and, for expanded clones, a class.

J: TRBJ1-5
V: TRBV27
size: few
D: TRBD1
CDR3: CASSFAQGQPQHF
DNA: TGTGCCAGCAGTTTTGCACAGGGGCAGCCCCAGCATTTT

J: TRBJ2-7
V: TRBV19
size: .
D: TRBD1
CDR3: CASGAGTGYEQYF
DNA: TGTGCCAGTGGAGCCGGGACAGGGTACGAGCAGTACTTC

J: TRBJ1-5
V: TRBV19
size: once
D: TRBD1
CDR3: CASSLGTGNDQPQHF
DNA: TGTGCCAGTAGCCTCGGGACAGGGAACGATCAGCCCCAGCATTTT

J: TRBJ2-2
V: TRBV25-1
size: .
D: .
CDR3: CASSGLAENTGELFF
DNA: TGTGCCAGCAGTGGATTAGCTGAGAACACCGGGGAGCTGTTTTTT

J: TRBJ1-5
V: TRBV4-1
size: .
D: TRBD1
CDR3: CASSRIQGNQPQHF
DNA: TGCGCCAGCAGCCGGATACAGGGGAATCAGCCCCAGCATTTT

J: TRBJ1-2
V: TRBV2
size: few
D: TRBD1
CDR3: CASSGDRGRDYGYTF
DNA: TGTGCCAGCAGTGGGGACAGGGGGCGTGACTATGGCTACACCTTC

J: TRBJ2-7
V: TRBV9
size: .
D: TRBD2
CDR3: CASSFRTSGYEQYF
DNA: TGTGCCAGCAGCTTTCGGACTAGCGGCTACGAGCAGTACTTC

J: TRBJ1-3
V: TRBV25-1
size: .
D: TRBD1
CDR3: CASSAGTGTSGNTIYF
DNA: TGTGCCAGCAGTGCCGGGACAGGGACTTCTGGAAACACCATATATTTT

J: TRBJ1-4
V: TRBV25-1
size: .
D: .
CDR3: CASSVGRGATNEKLFF
DNA: TGTGCCAGCAGTGTTGGGCGGGGGGCAACTAATGAAAAACTGTTTTTT

J: TRBJ2-7
V: TRBV18
size: .
D: TRBD2
CDR3: CASSRGTSDAYEQYF
DNA: TGTGCCAGCTCACGGGGGACTAGCGATGCCTACGAGCAGTACTTC

J: TRBJ2-2
V: TRBV27
size: .
D: TRBD1
CDR3: CASSLEGPTQGARTGELFF
DNA: TGTGCCAGCAGTCTCGAAGGTCCGACACAGGGGGCGCGGACCGGGGAGCTGTTTTTT

J: TRBJ1-1
V: TRBV29-1
size: .
D: .
CDR3: CSATRTDNTEAFF
DNA: TGCAGCGCTACGCGGACAGACAACACTGAAGCTTTCTTT

J: TRBJ2-5
V: TRBV28
size: once
D: .
CDR3: CASSLSAGAPVRYF
DNA: TGTGCCAGCAGTTTGTCAGCCGGAGCCCCGGTGAGGTACTTC

J: TRBJ1-5
V: TRBV28
size: .
D: .
CDR3: CASGQEDQPQHF
DNA: TGTGCCAGCGGGCAGGAAGATCAGCCCCAGCATTTT

J: TRBJ2-3
V: TRBV10-3
size: .
D: TRBD2
CDR3: CAISEFGGTNRDTQYF
DNA: TGTGCCATCAGTGAGTTCGGGGGGACTAATAGAGATACGCAGTATTTT

J: TRBJ2-6
V: TRBV5-4
size: .
D: TRBD1
CDR3: CASSPGQGSFPGANVLTF
DNA: TGTGCCAGCAGCCCGGGACAGGGAAGCTTTCCCGGGGCCAACGTCCTGACTTTC

J: TRBJ2-1
V: TRBV3-1/TRBV3-2
size: .
D: .
CDR3: CASSPNPGNEQFF
DNA: TGTGCCAGCAGCCCAAACCCGGGGAATGAGCAGTTCTTC

J: TRBJ2-5
V: TRBV7-7
size: .
D: TRBD1
CDR3: CASSLVGDSQETQYF
DNA: TGTGCCAGCAGCTTAGTAGGGGACAGTCAAGAGACCCAGTACTTC

J: TRBJ2-3
V: TRBV19
size: .
D: TRBD2
CDR3: CASSTVAGVTDTQYF
DNA: TGTGCCAGTAGTACCGTAGCGGGAGTCACAGATACGCAGTATTTT

J: TRBJ2-7
V: TRBV19
size: .
D: .
CDR3: CASSIPSSYEQYF
DNA: TGTGCCAGTAGTATACCCAGCTCCTACGAGCAGTACTTC

J: TRBJ2-2
V: TRBV6-5
size: few
D: .
CDR3: CASSQAVTGELFF
DNA: TGTGCCAGCAGCCAAGCCGTCACCGGGGAGCTGTTTTTT

J: TRBJ2-1
V: TRBV4-3
size: .
D: TRBD1
CDR3: CASSQGTGPNEQFF
DNA: TGCGCCAGCAGCCAAGGGACAGGACCCAATGAGCAGTTCTTC

J: TRBJ2-5
V: TRBV29-1
size: .
D: TRBD2
CDR3: CSVSGTSGYQETQYF
DNA: TGCAGCGTTTCCGGGACTAGCGGATATCAAGAGACCCAGTACTTC

J: TRBJ2-7
V: TRBV3-1/TRBV3-2
size: .
D: .
CDR3: CASSQVDGMFSYEQYF
DNA: TGTGCCAGCAGCCAAGTAGACGGGATGTTCTCCTACGAGCAGTACTTC

J: TRBJ1-4
V: TRBV4-1
size: .
D: .
CDR3: CASSQGVGVINEKLFF
DNA: TGCGCCAGCAGCCAAGGGGTGGGAGTGATCAATGAAAAACTGTTTTTT

J: TRBJ2-1
V: TRBV18
size: .
D: TRBD2
CDR3: CASSPRAQLAATSYNEQFF
DNA: TGTGCCAGCTCACCAAGGGCTCAGCTAGCGGCTACGTCCTACAATGAGCAGTTCTTC

J: TRBJ2-1
V: TRBV27
size: .
D: .
CDR3: CASGRGYADNEQFF
DNA: TGTGCCAGCGGACGGGGGTACGCGGACAATGAGCAGTTCTTC

J: TRBJ2-7
V: TRBV10-3
size: .
D: .
CDR3: CAISADSSPTYEQYF
DNA: TGTGCCATCAGTGCAGACAGTAGCCCGACCTACGAGCAGTACTTC

J: TRBJ1-2
V: TRBV30
size: .
D: .
CDR3: CAWSTPGGFYGYTF
DNA: TGTGCCTGGAGTACCCCGGGGGGGTTCTATGGCTACACCTTC

J: TRBJ2-7
V: TRBV28
size: once
D: .
CDR3: CASSFGRGHPYEQYF
DNA: TGTGCCAGCAGTTTCGGGAGGGGGCATCCCTACGAGCAGTACTTC

J: TRBJ1-1
V: TRBV19
size: .
D: .
CDR3: CASSIVPGQRGSTEAFF
DNA: TGTGCCAGTAGTATTGTCCCCGGACAGAGAGGGTCCACTGAAGCTTTCTTT

J: TRBJ1-1
V: TRBV27
size: .
D: TRBD1
CDR3: CASSLTGAANTEAFF
DNA: TGTGCCAGCAGTTTAACAGGGGCAGCGAACACTGAAGCTTTCTTT